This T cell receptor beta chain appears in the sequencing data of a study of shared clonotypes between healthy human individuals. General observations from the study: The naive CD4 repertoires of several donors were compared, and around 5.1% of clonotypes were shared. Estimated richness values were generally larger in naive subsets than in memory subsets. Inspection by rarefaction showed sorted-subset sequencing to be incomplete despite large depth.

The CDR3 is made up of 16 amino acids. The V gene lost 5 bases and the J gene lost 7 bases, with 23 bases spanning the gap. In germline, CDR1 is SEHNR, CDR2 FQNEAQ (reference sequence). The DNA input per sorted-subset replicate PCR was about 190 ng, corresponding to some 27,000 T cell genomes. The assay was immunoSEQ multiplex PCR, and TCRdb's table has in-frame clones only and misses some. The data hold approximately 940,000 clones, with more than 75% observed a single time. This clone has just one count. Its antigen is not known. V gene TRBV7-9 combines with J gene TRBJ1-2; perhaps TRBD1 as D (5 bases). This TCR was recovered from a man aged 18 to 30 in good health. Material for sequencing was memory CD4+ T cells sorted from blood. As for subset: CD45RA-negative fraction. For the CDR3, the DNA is TGTGCCAGCAGCCAGCTTTTTCTTTCAGGGCTTACTGGCTACACCTTC. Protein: CASSQLFLSGLTGYTF.